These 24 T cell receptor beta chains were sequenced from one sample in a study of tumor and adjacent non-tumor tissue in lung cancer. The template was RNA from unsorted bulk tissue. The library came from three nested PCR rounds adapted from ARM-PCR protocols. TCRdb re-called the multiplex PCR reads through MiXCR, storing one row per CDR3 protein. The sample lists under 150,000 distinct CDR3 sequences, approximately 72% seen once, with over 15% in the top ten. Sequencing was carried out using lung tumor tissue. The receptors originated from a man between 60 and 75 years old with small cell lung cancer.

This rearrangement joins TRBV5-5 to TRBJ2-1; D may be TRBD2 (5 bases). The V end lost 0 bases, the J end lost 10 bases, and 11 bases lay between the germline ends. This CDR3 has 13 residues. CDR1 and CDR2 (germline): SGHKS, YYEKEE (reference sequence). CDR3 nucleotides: TGTGCCAGCAGCTTGGAGAGGGAAAGGGAGCAGTTCTTC. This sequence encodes CASSLEREREQFF.

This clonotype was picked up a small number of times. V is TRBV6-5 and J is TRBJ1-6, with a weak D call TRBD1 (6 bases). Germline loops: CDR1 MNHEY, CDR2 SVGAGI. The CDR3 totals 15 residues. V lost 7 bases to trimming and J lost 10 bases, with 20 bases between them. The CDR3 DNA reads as TGTGCCAGCAAGTGGGGGGGGGGCATCGTATCACCCCTCCACTTT. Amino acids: CASKWGGGIVSPLHF.

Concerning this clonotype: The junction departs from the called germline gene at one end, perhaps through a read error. CDR3 DNA: TGTTCCAGCAGCCAAGATGGCGCTAGCAGGAGTAACAATGAGCAGTTCTTC. It specifies CSSSQDGASRSNNEQFF. This sequence joins TRBV4-2 and TRBJ2-1; tentatively, D is TRBD2 (5 bases). The CDR3 runs 17 residues. Per the germline V gene, CDR1 is LGHNA and CDR2 is YNFKEQ.

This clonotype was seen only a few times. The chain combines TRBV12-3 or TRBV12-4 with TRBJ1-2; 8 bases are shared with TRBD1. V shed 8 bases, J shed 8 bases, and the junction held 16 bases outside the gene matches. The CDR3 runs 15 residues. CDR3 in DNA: TGTGCCAGCGGTCCTCAGGGGGCGCGTGGGAACGGCTACACCTTC. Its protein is CASGPQGARGNGYTF.

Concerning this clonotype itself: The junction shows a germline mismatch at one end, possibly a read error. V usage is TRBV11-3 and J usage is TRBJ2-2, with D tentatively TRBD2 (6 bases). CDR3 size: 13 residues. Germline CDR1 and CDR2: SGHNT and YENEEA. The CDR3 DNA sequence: TGTGCCAGCAACTTAGGAACCGGCGGGGAGCTGTCTTTT. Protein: CASNLGTGGELSF.

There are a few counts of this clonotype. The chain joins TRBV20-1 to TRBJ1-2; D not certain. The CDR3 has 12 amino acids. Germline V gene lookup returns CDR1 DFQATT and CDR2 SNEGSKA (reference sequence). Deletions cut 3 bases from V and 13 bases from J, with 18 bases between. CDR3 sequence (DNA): TGCAGTGCTAGTTGGGGATCCTATGCCTGCACCTTC. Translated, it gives CSASWGSYACTF.

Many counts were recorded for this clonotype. The CDR3 nucleotides read TGCAGCGTAAGGCGGGGCCCCACAGATACGCAGTATTTT. Amino acids: CSVRRGPTDTQYF. The chain is built from TRBV29-1 and TRBJ2-3; D may be TRBD2 (6 bases). CDR3 length equals 13 residues. In germline, CDR1 is SQVTM, CDR2 ANQGSEA. Trimming shortened V by 6 bases and J by 2 bases, and 12 bases separated the two germline ends.

The CDR3 bases are TGTACCAGCAGGGGTGGGCTAGCACCAGGCTACGAGCAGTACGTC. Protein: CTSRGGLAPGYEQYV. The V and J genes are TRBV6-5 and TRBJ2-7, with a weak D call TRBD1 (6 bases). There are 15 residues in the CDR3. The germline CDR1 and CDR2 sequences are MNHEY and SVGAGI.

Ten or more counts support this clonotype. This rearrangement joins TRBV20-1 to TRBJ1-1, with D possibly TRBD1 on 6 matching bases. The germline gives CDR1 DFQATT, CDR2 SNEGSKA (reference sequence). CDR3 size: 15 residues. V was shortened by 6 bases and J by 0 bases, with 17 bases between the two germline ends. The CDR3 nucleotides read TGCAGTGCCGCCCCATACAGGGCGATGAACACTGAAGCTTTCTTT. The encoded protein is CSAAPYRAMNTEAFF.

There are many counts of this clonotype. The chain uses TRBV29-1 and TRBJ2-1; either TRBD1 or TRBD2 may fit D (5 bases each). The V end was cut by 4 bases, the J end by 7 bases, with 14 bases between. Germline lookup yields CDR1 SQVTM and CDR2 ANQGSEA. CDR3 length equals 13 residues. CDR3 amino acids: CSVGKGKRNEQFF. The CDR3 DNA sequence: TGCAGCGTTGGGAAGGGGAAGCGGAATGAGCAGTTCTTC.

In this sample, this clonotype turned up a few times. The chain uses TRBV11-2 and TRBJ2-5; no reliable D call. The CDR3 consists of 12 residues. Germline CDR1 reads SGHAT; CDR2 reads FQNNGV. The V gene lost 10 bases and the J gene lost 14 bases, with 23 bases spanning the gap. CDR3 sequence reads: CAINVTVTQEYF. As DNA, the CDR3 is TGTGCCATCAACGTAACCGTGACCCAAGAATACTTC. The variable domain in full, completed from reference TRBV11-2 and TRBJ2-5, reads EAGVAQSPRYKIIEKRQSVAFWCNPISGHATLYWYQQILGQGPKLLIQFQNNGVVDDSQLPKDRFSAERLKGVDSTLKIQPAKLEDSAVYLCAINVTVTQEYFGPGTRLLVL.

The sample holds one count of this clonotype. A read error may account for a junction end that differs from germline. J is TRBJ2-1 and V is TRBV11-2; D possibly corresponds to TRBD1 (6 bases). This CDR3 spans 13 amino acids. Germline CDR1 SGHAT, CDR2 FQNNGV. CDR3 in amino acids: CGSSRDNYNEQFF. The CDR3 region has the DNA TGTGGCAGCAGCCGGGACAACTACAATGAGCAGTTCTTC.

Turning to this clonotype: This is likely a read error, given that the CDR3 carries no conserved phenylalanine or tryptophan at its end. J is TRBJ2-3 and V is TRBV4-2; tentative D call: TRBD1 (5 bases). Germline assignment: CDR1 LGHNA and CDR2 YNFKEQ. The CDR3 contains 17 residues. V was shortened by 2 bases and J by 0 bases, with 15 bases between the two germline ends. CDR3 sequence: CASSQNQGTISTDTQYV. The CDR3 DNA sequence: TGTGCCAGCAGCCAAAATCAGGGTACAATCAGCACAGATACGCAGTATGTT.

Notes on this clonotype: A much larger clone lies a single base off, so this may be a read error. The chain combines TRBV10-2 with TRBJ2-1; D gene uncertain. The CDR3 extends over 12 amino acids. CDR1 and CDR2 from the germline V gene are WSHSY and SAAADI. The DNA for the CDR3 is TGCACCAGCTGCGGCTCCTACAATGAGCAGTTCTTC. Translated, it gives CTSCGSYNEQFF.

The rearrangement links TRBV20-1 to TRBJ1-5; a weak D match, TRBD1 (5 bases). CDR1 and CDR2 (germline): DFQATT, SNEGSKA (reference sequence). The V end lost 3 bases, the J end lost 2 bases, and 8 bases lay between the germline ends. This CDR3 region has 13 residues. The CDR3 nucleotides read TGCAGTGCTAGTCAGGGAGGCAATCAGCCCCAGCATTTT. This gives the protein CSASQGGNQPQHF.

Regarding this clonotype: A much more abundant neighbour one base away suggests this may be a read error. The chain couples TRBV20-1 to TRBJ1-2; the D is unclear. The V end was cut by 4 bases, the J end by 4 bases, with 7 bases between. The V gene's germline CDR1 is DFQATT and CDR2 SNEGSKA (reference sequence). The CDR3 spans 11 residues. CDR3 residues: CSAMRRYGYTF. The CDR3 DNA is TGCAGTGCTATGAGGCGCTATGGCTACACCTTC.

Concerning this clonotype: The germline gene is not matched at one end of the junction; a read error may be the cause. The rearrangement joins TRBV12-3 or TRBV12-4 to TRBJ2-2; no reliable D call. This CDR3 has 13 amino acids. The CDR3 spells CASNRANSGELFF. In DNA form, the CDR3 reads TGTGCCAGCAATCGAGCGAACAGCGGGGAGCTGTTTTTT.

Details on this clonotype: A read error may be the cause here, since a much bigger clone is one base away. CDR3 region: CASSSSGDYGYTF. The CDR3 DNA is TGTGCCAGCAGTTCCTCAGGTGACTATGGCTACACCTTC. The V gene is TRBV6-5, the J gene TRBJ1-2; the D is unclear. The CDR3 has 13 amino acids. Germline V gives CDR1 MNHEY, CDR2 SVGAGI. Trimming cost V 4 bases and J 3 bases, with 9 bases left between them.

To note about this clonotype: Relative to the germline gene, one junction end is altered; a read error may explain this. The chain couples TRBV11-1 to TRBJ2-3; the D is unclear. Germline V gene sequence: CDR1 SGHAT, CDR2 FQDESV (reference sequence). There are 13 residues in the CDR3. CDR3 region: CTSSLGLTDMQYF. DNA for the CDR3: TGTACCAGCAGCTTAGGCCTCACAGATATGCAGTATTTT.

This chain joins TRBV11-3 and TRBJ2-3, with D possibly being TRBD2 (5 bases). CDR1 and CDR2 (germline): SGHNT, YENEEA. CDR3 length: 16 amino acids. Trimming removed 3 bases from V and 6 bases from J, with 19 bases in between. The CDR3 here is CASSFWSNLAWDTQYF. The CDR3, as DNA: TGTGCCAGCAGCTTTTGGAGCAACCTAGCATGGGATACGCAGTATTTT.

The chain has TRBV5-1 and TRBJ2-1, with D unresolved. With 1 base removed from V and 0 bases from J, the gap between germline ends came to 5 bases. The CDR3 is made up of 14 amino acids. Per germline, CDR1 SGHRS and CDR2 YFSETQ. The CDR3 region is CASSLIGSYNEQFF. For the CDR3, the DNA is TGCGCCAGCAGCTTGATCGGCTCCTACAATGAGCAGTTCTTC. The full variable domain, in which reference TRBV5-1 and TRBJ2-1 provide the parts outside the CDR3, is KAGVTQTPRYLIKTRGQQVTLSCSPISGHRSVSWYQQTPGQGLQFLFEYFSETQRNKGNFPGRFSGRQFSNSRSEMNVSTLELGDSALYLCASSLIGSYNEQFFGPGTRLTVL.

Here the CDR3 reads CACMVGANVLTF. The CDR3 DNA reads TGTGCCTGCATGGTAGGGGCCAACGTCCTGACTTTC. J is TRBJ2-6 and V is TRBV30; D is ambiguous. Looked up from germline, CDR1 is GTSNPN and CDR2 is SVGIG (reference sequence). This CDR3 contains 12 residues. Trimming left V 6 bases short and J 4 bases short, with 7 bases between.

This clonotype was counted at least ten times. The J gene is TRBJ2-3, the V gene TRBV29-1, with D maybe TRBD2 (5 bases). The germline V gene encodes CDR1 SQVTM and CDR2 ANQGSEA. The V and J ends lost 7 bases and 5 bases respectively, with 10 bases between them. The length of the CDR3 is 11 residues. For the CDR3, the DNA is TGCAGCGCGGGGTGGCGAGATACGCAGTATTTT. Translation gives CSAGWRDTQYF.

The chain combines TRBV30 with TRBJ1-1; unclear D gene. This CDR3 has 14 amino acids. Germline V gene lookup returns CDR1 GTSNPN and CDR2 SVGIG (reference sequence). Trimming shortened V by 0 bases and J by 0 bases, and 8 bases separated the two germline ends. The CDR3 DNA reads TGTGCCTGGAGTGTAGCGGGTCTGAACACTGAAGCTTTCTTT. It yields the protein CAWSVAGLNTEAFF.